This T cell receptor beta chain was observed in a study of cytomegalovirus exposure and HLA in healthy donors. The CDR3 has 16 amino acids. Germline V gives CDR1 SEHNR, CDR2 FQNEAQ (reference sequence). On this clone: One junction end does not reproduce the germline sequence, and a read error may be involved.

Primers included in the PCR were 60 Vbeta and 13 Jbeta primers. The repertoire was sequenced with immunoSEQ multiplex PCR; TCRdb's copy has only in-frame clones and lacks some. Of some 120,000 clones listed, roughly 74% are singletons. J is TRBJ2-1 and V is TRBV7-9, with TRBD2 as a possible D gene (6 bases). The clonotype originates from a woman aged 45 to 65 in good health and CMV-seropositive. Material for sequencing was PBMCs. CDR3 residues: CSSSLARLGHDNEQFF. CDR3 nucleotides: TGTTCCAGCAGCTTAGCAAGACTAGGCCATGACAATGAGCAGTTCTTC.